This TCR beta chain was profiled in a study of CXCR3-negative and CXCR3-positive naive CD8 T cells. This CDR3 region has 14 residues. Germline lookup yields CDR1 SGHTA and CDR2 FQGTGA. The libraries of TRB cDNA were constructed through 5' RACE using UMI labels. From the 5' RACE reads, TCRdb lists one entry per CDR3 protein and no DNA. The sample is made up of approximately 130,000 distinct CDR3 sequences, and the top ten hold 0.41% of it. CD45RO-CCR7+CD27+CD95- expression identified naive CD8+ T cells. To note about this clonotype: The antigen is not known.

Study-level points and caveats: The study inferred TCR strength from TRB CDR3 properties and found comparable surface CD5 between naive subsets. Compared with CXCR3-negative naive cells, CXCR3-positive naive cells showed more hydrophobic TRB CDR3s.

The sequencing input was naive CXCR3+ CD8+ T cells from blood. Specified subset: CD45RO-CCR7+CD27+CD95- naive CD8+ T cells expressing CXCR3 (TNR3+). V gene TRBV7-3 combines with J gene TRBJ2-1. The clonotype was recovered from a human donor in good health. Some clones in this sample may be carry-over from other donors' samples. The CDR3 sequence is CASSLTGPYNEQFF.